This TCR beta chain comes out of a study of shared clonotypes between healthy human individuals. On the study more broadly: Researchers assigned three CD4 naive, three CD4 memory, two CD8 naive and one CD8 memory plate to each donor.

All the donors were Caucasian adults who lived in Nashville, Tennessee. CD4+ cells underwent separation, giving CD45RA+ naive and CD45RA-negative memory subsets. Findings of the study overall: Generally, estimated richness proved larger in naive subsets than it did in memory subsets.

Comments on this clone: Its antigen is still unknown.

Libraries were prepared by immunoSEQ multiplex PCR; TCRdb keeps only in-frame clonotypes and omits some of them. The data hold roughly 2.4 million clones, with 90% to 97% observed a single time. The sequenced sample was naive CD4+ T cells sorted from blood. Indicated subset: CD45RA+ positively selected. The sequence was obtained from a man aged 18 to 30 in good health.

The CDR3 loop reads CASDTGQGKAFF. The CDR3 DNA is TGTGCCAGCGATACCGGACAGGGAAAAGCTTTCTTT. The V call is TRBV28, the J call TRBJ1-1; 8 nucleotides agree with TRBD1. Germline assignment: CDR1 MDHEN and CDR2 SYDVKM. The V gene end was trimmed by 8 bases and the J gene end by 9 bases; junction bases not matched to a gene: 8. This CDR3 is 12 amino acids long.